A single sample gave rise to the 26 T cell receptor beta chains below, sequenced in a study of glioma-infiltrating T cells after dendritic cell vaccination. Using immunoSEQ multiplex PCR, the repertoire was profiled, and TCRdb retains in-frame clones only, with some absent. The sample has approximately 100,000 clones, around three quarters seen once; the top ten hold around 6%. The sample here was blood, taken before dendritic cell vaccination. The receptors derive from a human donor with glioblastoma.

This chain connects TRBV7-9 to TRBJ2-3, with a possible D match to TRBD2 (6 bases). The CDR3 has 14 amino acids. Per germline, CDR1 SEHNR and CDR2 FQNEAQ (reference sequence). Trimming removed 2 bases from V and 2 bases from J, with 8 bases in between. The CDR3 loop reads CASSLRDFTDTQYF. DNA for the CDR3: TGTGCCAGCAGCTTACGGGACTTCACAGATACGCAGTATTTT. The full variable domain, with the rest looked up from reference TRBV7-9 and TRBJ2-3, is DTGVSQNPRHKITKRGQNVTFRCDPISEHNRLYWYRQTLGQGPEFLTYFQNEAQLEKSRLLSDRFSAERPKGSFSTLEIQRTEQGDSAMYLCASSLRDFTDTQYFGPGTRLTVL.

The chain combines TRBV2 with TRBJ2-3; no definite D call. The CDR3 has 11 amino acids. V lost 7 bases and J 3 bases, leaving 5 bases between the germline ends. The germline CDR1 and CDR2 sequences are SNHLY and FYNNEI. The CDR3 DNA reads TGTGCCAGCACTTTTACAGATACGCAGTATTTT. This gives the protein CASTFTDTQYF.

The chain joins TRBV19 to TRBJ1-2; D gene unclear. Germline V gives CDR1 LNHDA, CDR2 SQIVND (reference sequence). The CDR3 sequence is 15 residues long. V dropped 4 bases and J dropped 1 base, with 13 bases sitting between them. The CDR3 sequence is CASSSPREFNYGYTF. CDR3 DNA sequence: TGTGCCAGTAGTAGTCCTCGGGAGTTTAACTATGGCTACACCTTC.

The V call is TRBV19, the J call TRBJ1-1; D is perhaps TRBD1 (6 bases). The V end was cut by 3 bases, the J end by 0 bases, with 14 bases between. Germline values: CDR1 LNHDA, CDR2 SQIVND (reference sequence). This CDR3 contains 16 residues. The chain's CDR3 is CASSIFPGAMNTEAFF. CDR3 DNA sequence: TGTGCCAGTAGTATTTTTCCAGGGGCAATGAACACTGAAGCTTTCTTT.

The rearrangement uses TRBV4-1 and TRBJ2-7; TRBD2 matches at 10 bases. The J segment lost 2 bases and the V segment lost 5 bases, leaving 6 bases of the junction unmatched. The CDR3 loop spans 15 amino acids. Germline CDR1 is MGHRA and CDR2 is YSYEKL. For the CDR3, the DNA is TGCGCCAGCAGCTATCTAGCGGGGGAAACCTACGAGCAGTACTTC. This sequence encodes CASSYLAGETYEQYF.

About this clone: In the same sample, other DNA sequences code for this CDR3. The chain joins TRBV28 to TRBJ2-7; 7 bases map to TRBD1. CDR1 and CDR2 from the germline V gene are MDHEN and SYDVKM. J was trimmed by 5 bases and V by 5 bases; bases with no gene match: 3. This CDR3 has 12 amino acids. As DNA, the CDR3 is TGTGCCAGCAGTCCTGACAGGGACGAGCAGTACTTC. Residues: CASSPDRDEQYF.

CDR3 loop: CASSLAGPSYNEQFF. The CDR3 coding sequence is TGTGCCAGCAGTCTTGCAGGCCCATCCTACAATGAGCAGTTCTTC. This chain connects TRBV5-4 to TRBJ2-1; D is unclear. The V end was cut by 5 bases, the J end by 1 base, with 13 bases between. This CDR3 contains 15 residues. Germline CDR1 reads SGHNT; CDR2 reads YYREEE (reference sequence).

The chain employs TRBV5-1 and TRBJ2-2; tentative D call: TRBD1 (5 bases). CDR1 is SGHRS, CDR2 YFSETQ, per germline. This CDR3 region has 14 residues. Trimming left V 4 bases short and J 1 base short, with 8 bases between. CDR3 amino acids: CASSRGQNTGELFF. In DNA form, the CDR3 reads TGCGCCAGCAGCCGAGGACAGAACACCGGGGAGCTGTTTTTT.

V gene TRBV7-8 combines with J gene TRBJ2-7; TRBD2 might be the D (6 bases). Trimming took off 8 bases at V and 2 bases at J, with 13 bases between the two ends. Germline V CDR1 and CDR2: SGHVS, FQNEAQ. The CDR3 has 13 residues. CDR3 sequence: CASGNSGPYEQYF. The DNA for the CDR3 is TGTGCCAGCGGAAATAGCGGTCCCTACGAGCAGTACTTC.

The chain joins TRBV30 to TRBJ1-3; TRBD1 might be the D (6 bases). This CDR3 has 15 amino acids. V shed 0 bases and J shed 4 bases, with 13 bases lying between them. Per the germline V gene, CDR1 is GTSNPN and CDR2 is SVGIG (reference sequence). CDR3 sequence: CAWSVTGGAGNTIYF. The CDR3 DNA is TGTGCCTGGAGTGTTACGGGGGGCGCGGGAAACACCATATATTTT. The variable domain in full, completed from reference TRBV30 and TRBJ1-3, reads SQTIHQWPATLVQPVGSPLSLECTVEGTSNPNLYWYRQAAGRGLQLLFYSVGIGQISSEVPQNLSASRPQDRQFILSSKKLLLSDSGFYLCAWSVTGGAGNTIYFGEGSWLTVV.

The V call is TRBV20-1, the J call TRBJ2-7; D unclear. V dropped 6 bases and J dropped 5 bases, with 11 bases sitting between them. CDR3 size: 11 residues. From germline, CDR1 is DFQATT and CDR2 SNEGSKA (reference sequence). CDR3 amino acids: CSAMGRHEQYF. The DNA of the CDR3 is TGCAGTGCAATGGGCCGGCACGAGCAGTACTTC.

The chain recombines TRBV5-1 with TRBJ1-4; 12 nucleotides agree with TRBD1. This CDR3 is 17 amino acids long. Germline loops: CDR1 SGHRS, CDR2 YFSETQ. Germline trimming cut 0 bases from V and 7 bases from J; bases unmatched to any gene: 7. CDR3 DNA sequence: TGCGCCAGCAGCTTGGACGGGACAGGGGGCCTAGTTGAAAAACTGTTTTTT. This encodes CASSLDGTGGLVEKLFF.

The rearrangement uses TRBV6-5 and TRBJ2-3, with TRBD1 matching 11 bases. This CDR3 has 16 amino acids. Germline V gene data show CDR1 as MNHEY and CDR2 as SVGAGI. Germline trimming cut 2 bases from V and 4 bases from J; bases unmatched to any gene: 5. CDR3: CASSYGRDRGADTQYF. The CDR3 DNA follows: TGTGCCAGCAGTTACGGAAGGGACAGGGGGGCAGATACGCAGTATTTT.

The table lists this clone with a count of one. This chain links TRBV5-1 with TRBJ2-7; 8 positions agree with TRBD1. J gave up 0 bases and V 4 bases, and 9 bases lay outside the gene matches. The CDR3 has 16 amino acids. CDR1 and CDR2 from the germline V gene are SGHRS and YFSETQ. The CDR3, as DNA: TGCGCCAGCAGCATCGGGACAGGCGCGAGCTCCTACGAGCAGTACTTC. Protein sequence: CASSIGTGASSYEQYF.

The V gene is TRBV6-6, the J gene TRBJ2-1, with 12 positions matching TRBD2. CDR1 is MNHNY and CDR2 is SVGAGI in the germline V gene (reference sequence). CDR3 size: 15 residues. Germline trimming cut 8 bases from V and 9 bases from J; bases unmatched to any gene: 11. CDR3 sequence reads: CASVNRLAGEGEQFF. The CDR3 DNA sequence: TGTGCCAGCGTAAACCGACTAGCGGGAGAGGGTGAGCAGTTCTTC.

The V and J genes are TRBV7-3 and TRBJ2-2; TRBD1 matches 7 bases. The V gene's germline CDR1 is SGHTA and CDR2 FQGTGA. The CDR3 runs to 14 residues. V trimming: 2 bases; J trimming: 8 bases; junction bases outside the gene matches: 5. CDR3: CASSLWQGEGELFF. CDR3 nucleotides: TGTGCCAGCAGCTTATGGCAGGGGGAAGGGGAGCTGTTTTTT.

This rearrangement joins TRBV5-1 to TRBJ1-3; 9 positions agree with TRBD1. Germline loops: CDR1 SGHRS, CDR2 YFSETQ. The CDR3 runs 15 residues. With 7 bases clipped from V and 2 bases from J, the junction kept 7 bases outside the gene matches. CDR3 region: CASSGQGLAGNTIYF. CDR3 DNA sequence: TGCGCCAGCTCGGGACAGGGTTTGGCTGGAAACACCATATATTTT.

The chain carries TRBV9 and TRBJ1-1; a possible D gene is TRBD1 (6 bases). CDR3 length: 13 amino acids. V was clipped by 0 bases and J by 3 bases, with 6 bases between them. The germline gives CDR1 SGDLS, CDR2 YYNGEE. The CDR3 loop reads CASSVDRDTEAFF. CDR3 sequence (DNA): TGTGCCAGCAGCGTAGACAGGGACACTGAAGCTTTCTTT. Together with reference TRBV9 and TRBJ1-1, the CDR3 gives the full variable domain: DSGVTQTPKHLITATGQRVTLRCSPRSGDLSVYWYQQSLDQGLQFLIQYYNGEERAKGNILERFSAQQFPDLHSELNLSSLELGDSALYFCASSVDRDTEAFFGQGTRLTVV.

The chain links TRBV6-5 to TRBJ2-7, with 7 bases matching TRBD2. Looked up from germline, CDR1 is MNHEY and CDR2 is SVGAGI. This CDR3 has 14 amino acids. The junction had 5 bases not matched to a gene; V was cut back by 2 bases and J by 4 bases. The CDR3 protein is CASSYSLAVYEQYF. Written as DNA, the CDR3 is TGTGCCAGCAGTTACAGCCTAGCGGTTTACGAGCAGTACTTC.

The chain carries TRBV27 and TRBJ1-4, with 8 bases fitting TRBD1. V lost 6 bases, J lost 7 bases, and 10 bases stayed unmatched. CDR3 length: 15 residues. The germline V gene has CDR1 MNHEY and CDR2 SMNVEV (reference sequence). CDR3 DNA: TGTGCCAGCAGGCGTCAGGGGGCAATCGGTGAAAAACTGTTTTTT. Its protein is CASRRQGAIGEKLFF.

The chain has TRBV10-3 and TRBJ1-4, with 8 positions matching TRBD1. Trimming cost V 4 bases and J 5 bases; bases outside gene matches: 3. Germline lookup yields CDR1 ENHRY and CDR2 SYGVKD. The CDR3 consists of 14 residues. The CDR3 spells CAISGGQENEKLFF. The CDR3 region has the DNA TGTGCCATCAGTGGGGGACAGGAGAATGAAAAACTGTTTTTT.

This clone was counted once. This chain uses TRBV5-1 with TRBJ2-3; D unresolved. The CDR3 covers 14 residues. From germline, CDR1 is SGHRS and CDR2 YFSETQ. V gave up 4 bases and J gave up 0 bases, with 9 bases separating them. The CDR3 nucleotides read TGCGCCAGCAGCACATACGGGAGCACAGATACGCAGTATTTT. Translating it yields CASSTYGSTDTQYF.

The chain joins TRBV5-1 to TRBJ2-7; 10 positions match TRBD1. The CDR3 extends over 14 amino acids. V was clipped by 5 bases and J by 7 bases; unmatched bases: 9. Germline V CDR1 and CDR2: SGHRS, YFSETQ. The CDR3 nucleotides are TGCGCCAGCAGTTCGGACAGGGGGTCCCGGGAGCAGTACTTC. The encoded protein is CASSSDRGSREQYF.

The chain recombines TRBV4-2 with TRBJ2-7, with D possibly being TRBD2 (7 bases). Germline CDR1 is LGHNA and CDR2 is YNFKEQ. V was pared by 5 bases and J by 9 bases, with 14 bases between. The CDR3 contains 12 residues. CDR3 loop: CASSDAGAAQYF. As DNA, the CDR3 is TGTGCCAGCAGCGATGCGGGGGCCGCGCAGTACTTC.

This clone appeared a few times. The J gene is TRBJ2-3, the V gene TRBV5-1; 8 bases line up with TRBD1. V was pared by 2 bases and J by 3 bases, with 8 bases of the junction left unmatched. CDR3 size: 16 residues. The germline gives CDR1 SGHRS, CDR2 YFSETQ. CDR3 sequence reads: CASSFTPDRGTDTQYF. The CDR3 DNA reads as TGCGCCAGCAGCTTCACTCCCGACAGGGGAACAGATACGCAGTATTTT.

This rearrangement joins TRBV4-1 to TRBJ2-7, with D perhaps matching TRBD2 (5 bases). Germline V gene lookup returns CDR1 MGHRA and CDR2 YSYEKL. The length of the CDR3 is 15 residues. The V gene lost 3 bases and the J gene lost 0 bases, with 12 bases spanning the gap. Here the CDR3 reads CASSHPGSISYEQYF. The CDR3 coding sequence is TGCGCCAGCAGCCATCCGGGGAGCATCTCCTACGAGCAGTACTTC.